The sequence of this T cell receptor (beta chain) was determined in a study of blood T cell repertoires in COVID-19. Study as a whole: Collection of acute and convalescent COVID-19 samples took place in the United States, Italy and Spain.

Here immunoSEQ multiplex PCR was the method, and the copy in TCRdb shows in-frame clones only, minus some. The data show more than 300,000 clones, with 90% seen just once and roughly 3.6% held by the top ten. Looked up from germline, CDR1 is LNHNV and CDR2 is YYDKDF (reference sequence). V was trimmed by 4 bases and J by 6 bases, leaving 13 bases between them. CDR3 length: 15 residues. The material sequenced was PBMCs or T cells enriched from blood (not recorded which). J is TRBJ1-6 and V is TRBV15; TRBD1 is a possible D gene (5 bases). This TCR derives from a woman in her 30s who had been exposed to COVID-19. The DNA of the CDR3 is TGTGCCACCAGCACCCGGGGGTACCGTAATTCACCCCTCCACTTT. It encodes CATSTRGYRNSPLHF.